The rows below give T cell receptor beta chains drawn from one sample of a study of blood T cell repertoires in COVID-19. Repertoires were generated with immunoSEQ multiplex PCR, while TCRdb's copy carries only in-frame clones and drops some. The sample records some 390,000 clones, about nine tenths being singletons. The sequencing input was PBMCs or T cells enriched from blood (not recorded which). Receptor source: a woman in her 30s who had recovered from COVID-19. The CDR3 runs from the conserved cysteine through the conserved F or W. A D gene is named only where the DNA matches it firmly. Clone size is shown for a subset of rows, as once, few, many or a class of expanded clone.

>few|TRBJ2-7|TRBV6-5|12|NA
TGTGCCAGCAGTCGCTCAGGCTACGAGCAGTACTTC
CASSRSGYEQYF
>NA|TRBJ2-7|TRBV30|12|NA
TGTGCCTGGAGTGTAGCCAAATACGAGCAGTACTTC
CAWSVAKYEQYF
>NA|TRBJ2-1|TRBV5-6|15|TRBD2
TGTGCCAGCAGCAAAGGAGGGACTAGCGGATATGAGCAGTTCTTC
CASSKGGTSGYEQFF
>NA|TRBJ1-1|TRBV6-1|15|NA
TGTGCCAGCAGTGAATTATATATAATGAACACTGAAGCTTTCTTT
CASSELYIMNTEAFF
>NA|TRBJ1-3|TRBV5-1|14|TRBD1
TGCGCCAGCAGCGCGGACAGGACTGGAAACACCATATATTTT
CASSADRTGNTIYF
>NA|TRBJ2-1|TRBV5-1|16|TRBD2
TGCGCCAGCCGCGGTAGCGGGGGGGCTCGGGGCAATGAGCAGTTCTTC
CASRGSGGARGNEQFF
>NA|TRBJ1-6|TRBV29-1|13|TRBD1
TGCAGCGTCCGGACAGGGACCAGATCACCCCTCCACTTT
CSVRTGTRSPLHF
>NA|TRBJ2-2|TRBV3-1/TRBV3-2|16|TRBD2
TGTGCCAGCAGTGGACTAGCGGGGGGGCCGGCCGGGGAGCTGTTTTTT
CASSGLAGGPAGELFF
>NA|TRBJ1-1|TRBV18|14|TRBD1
TGTGCCAGCTCACCGACAGGGTTGAACACTGAAGCTTTCTTT
CASSPTGLNTEAFF
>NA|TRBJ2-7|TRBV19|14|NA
TGTGCCAGTAGTTCGGGCGGGCCCTCCTACGAGCAGTACTTC
CASSSGGPSYEQYF
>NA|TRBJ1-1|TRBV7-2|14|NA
TGTGCCAGCAGCTCACAGGGTATAGGGACTGAAGCTTTCTTT
CASSSQGIGTEAFF
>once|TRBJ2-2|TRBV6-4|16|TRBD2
TGTGCCAGCAGTCCACGACTAGCGGGAGGGGCCGGGGAGCTGTTTTTT
CASSPRLAGGAGELFF
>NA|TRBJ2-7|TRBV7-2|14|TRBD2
TGTGCCGGTCAGAGGACTAGCGGAGCCTACGAGCAGTACTTC
CAGQRTSGAYEQYF
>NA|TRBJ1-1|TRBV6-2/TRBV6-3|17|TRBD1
TGTGCCAGCAGTTACGCCCTGACAGGGGAGGTTGTCACTGAAGCTTTCTTT
CASSYALTGEVVTEAFF
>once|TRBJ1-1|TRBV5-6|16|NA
TGTGCCAGCAGCCCAGGGGCGGGTAGATATGGCACTGAAGCTTTCTTT
CASSPGAGRYGTEAFF
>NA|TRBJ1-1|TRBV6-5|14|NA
TGTGCCAGCAGTAAGACAGGACTGAACACTGAAGCTTTCTTT
CASSKTGLNTEAFF
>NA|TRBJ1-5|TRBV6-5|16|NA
TGTGCCAGCAGTTACTCGGGCAGTCATAGCAATCAGCCCCAGCATTTT
CASSYSGSHSNQPQHF
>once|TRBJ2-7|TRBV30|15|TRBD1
TGTGCCTGGAACAACAAAGGGACAGGGGGCTACGAGCAGTACTTC
CAWNNKGTGGYEQYF
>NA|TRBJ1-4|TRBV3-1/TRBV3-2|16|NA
TGTGCCAGCAGCCAAGGGGCAGGGGCCCCTATGGAAAAACTGTTTTTT
CASSQGAGAPMEKLFF
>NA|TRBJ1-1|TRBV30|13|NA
TGTGCCTGGAGTAACACAGTGAACACTGAAGCTTTCTTT
CAWSNTVNTEAFF
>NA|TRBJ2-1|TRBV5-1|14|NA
TGCGCCAGCACCAACCCGGGACACAACAATGAGCAGTTCTTC
CASTNPGHNNEQFF
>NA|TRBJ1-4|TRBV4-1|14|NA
TGCGCCAGCAGCCAAATAAATTCCCCTGAAAAACTGTTTTTT
CASSQINSPEKLFF
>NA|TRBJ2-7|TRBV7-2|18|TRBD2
TGTGCCAGCAGCTTACCATCTAGCGGGAGGACCGTGGCGAAAGAGCAGTACTTC
CASSLPSSGRTVAKEQYF
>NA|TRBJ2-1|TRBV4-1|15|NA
TGCGCCAGCAGCCGAGTCAGGGCGGTCAACAATGAGCAGTTCTTC
CASSRVRAVNNEQFF
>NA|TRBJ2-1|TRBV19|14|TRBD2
TGTGCCAGTAGTTGGGGACTAGTAAGGGATGAGCAGTTCTTC
CASSWGLVRDEQFF
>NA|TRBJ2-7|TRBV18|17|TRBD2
TGTGCCAGCTCACCAAAGATGACTAGCGGGGGGACCTACGAGCAGTACTTC
CASSPKMTSGGTYEQYF
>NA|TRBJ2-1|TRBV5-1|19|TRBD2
TGCGCCAGCAGCTTGTTGGCTAGCGGGATGATAAGCTCCTACAATGAGCAGTTCTTC
CASSLLASGMISSYNEQFF
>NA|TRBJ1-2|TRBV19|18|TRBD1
TGTGCCAGTAAATCCCGCGGATTTCGGACAGGGCAGATCTATGGCTACACCTTC
CASKSRGFRTGQIYGYTF
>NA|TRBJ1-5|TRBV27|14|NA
TGTGCCAGCAGTTTAGTGCAGGGAGGTCAGCCCCAGCATTTT
CASSLVQGGQPQHF
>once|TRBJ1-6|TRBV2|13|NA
TGTGCCAGCAGTGAGGTTGGAGGGGCCGCGTCCCACTTT
CASSEVGGAASHF
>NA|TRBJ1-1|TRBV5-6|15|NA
TGTGCCAGCAGCTCGTACAGGGAAGCTAACACTGAAGCTTTCTTT
CASSSYREANTEAFF
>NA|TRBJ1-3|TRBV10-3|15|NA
TGTGCCATCAGTGACGATGCAGGGGCTGGAAACACCATATATTTT
CAISDDAGAGNTIYF
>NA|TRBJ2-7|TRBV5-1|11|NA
TGCGCCAGCAGCTTGTATGACGAGCAGTACTTC
CASSLYDEQYF
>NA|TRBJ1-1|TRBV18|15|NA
TGTGCCAGCTCATTAGGAAACCGGGGGGACACTGAAGCTTTCTTT
CASSLGNRGDTEAFF
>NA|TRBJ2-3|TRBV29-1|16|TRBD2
TGCAGCGTTGAGCACCTTAGCGGGAGGGCCGGCGATACGCAGTATTTT
CSVEHLSGRAGDTQYF
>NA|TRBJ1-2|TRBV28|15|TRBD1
TGTGCCAGCAGTAGGGACAGGGGGCCGTTCTATGGCTACACCTTC
CASSRDRGPFYGYTF
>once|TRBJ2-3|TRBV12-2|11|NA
TGTGCAAGTCGCCCTCGAGATACGCAGTATTTT
CASRPRDTQYF
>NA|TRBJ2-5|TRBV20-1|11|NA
TGCAGTGCTAGTTATCAAGAGACCCAGTACTTC
CSASYQETQYF
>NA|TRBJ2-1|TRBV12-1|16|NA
TGTGCCAGCAACCGTGGTGGGACAGGGACCTACAATGAGCAGTTCTTC
CASNRGGTGTYNEQFF
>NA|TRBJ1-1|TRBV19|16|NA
TGTGCCAGTAGTAGACTCCCCCAAACAAGGAACACTGAAGCTTTCTTT
CASSRLPQTRNTEAFF
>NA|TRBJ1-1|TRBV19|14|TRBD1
TGTGCCAGTAGTGCAGGGGGATGGGGCACTGAAGCTTTCTTT
CASSAGGWGTEAFF
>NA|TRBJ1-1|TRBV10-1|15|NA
TGCGCCAGCAGTGGTTACAGACGCATGAACACTGAAGCTTTCTTT
CASSGYRRMNTEAFF
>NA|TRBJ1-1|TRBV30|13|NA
TGTGCCTGGAGGACAAATCCGAACACTGAAGCTTTCTTT
CAWRTNPNTEAFF
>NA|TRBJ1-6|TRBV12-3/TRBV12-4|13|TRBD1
TGTGCCAGCGGGAAGGGGGCAAGTTCACCCCTCCACTTT
CASGKGASSPLHF
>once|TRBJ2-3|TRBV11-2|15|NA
TGTGCCAGCAGGCCCTTGAACTCTCGCACAGATACGCAGTATTTT
CASRPLNSRTDTQYF
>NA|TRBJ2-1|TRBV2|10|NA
TGTGCCAGCAAGGGGAGGGAGCAGTTCTTC
CASKGREQFF
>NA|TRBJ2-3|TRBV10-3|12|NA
TGTGCCATCAGTGAAGGGGGAGATACGCAGTATTTT
CAISEGGDTQYF
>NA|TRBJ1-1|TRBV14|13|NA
TGTGCCAGCAGACCACAGGGGAACACTGAAGCTTTCTTT
CASRPQGNTEAFF
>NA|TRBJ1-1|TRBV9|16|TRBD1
TGTGCCAGCAGCATAATCGACGGGACAGGGGGGACTGAAGCTTTCTTT
CASSIIDGTGGTEAFF
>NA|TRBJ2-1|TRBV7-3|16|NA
TGTGCCAGCAGCTTATATCAGGAGGGGTCCTACAATGAGCAGTTCTTC
CASSLYQEGSYNEQFF
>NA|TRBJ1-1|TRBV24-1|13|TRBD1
TGTGCCACCATGGACAGGGCGAACACTGAAGCTTTCTTT
CATMDRANTEAFF
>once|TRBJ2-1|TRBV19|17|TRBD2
TGTGCCAGTGGGTTGCTAGCGGGAGGGCCGAGGGACAATGAGCAGTTCTTC
CASGLLAGGPRDNEQFF